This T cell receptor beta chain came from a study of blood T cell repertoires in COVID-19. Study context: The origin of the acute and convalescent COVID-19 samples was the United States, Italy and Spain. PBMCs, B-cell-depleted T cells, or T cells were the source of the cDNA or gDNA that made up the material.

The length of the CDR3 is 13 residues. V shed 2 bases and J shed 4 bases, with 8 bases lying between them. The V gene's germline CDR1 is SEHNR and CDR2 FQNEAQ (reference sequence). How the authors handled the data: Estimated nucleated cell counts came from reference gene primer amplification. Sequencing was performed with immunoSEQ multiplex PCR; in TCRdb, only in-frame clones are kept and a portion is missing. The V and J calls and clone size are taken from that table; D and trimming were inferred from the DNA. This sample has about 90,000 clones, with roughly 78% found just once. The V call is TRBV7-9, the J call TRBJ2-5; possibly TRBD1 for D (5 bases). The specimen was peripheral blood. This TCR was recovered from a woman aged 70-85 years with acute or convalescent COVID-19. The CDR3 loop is CASSLNQGETQYF. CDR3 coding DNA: TGTGCCAGCAGCTTAAATCAGGGAGAGACCCAGTACTTC.